The 32 T cell receptor beta chains presented below share a single source sample, sequenced in a study of blood T cell repertoires in COVID-19. Generated by immunoSEQ multiplex PCR, the TCRdb table keeps only in-frame clones and is missing some. The sample consists of about 200,000 clones, just under 85% of them appearing once. Material: peripheral blood. The receptors were sampled from a human donor with acute or convalescent COVID-19. The donor label of this sample is uncertain.

The chain is built from TRBV21-1 and TRBJ1-4; the tabulated D call, TRBD1, remains unverified against the DNA. TRBV21-1 is assigned pseudogene status. The CDR3 consists of 18 residues. CDR3 coding DNA: TGTGCCAGCAGCCTAGCCCAGACAGGGGTACGAACTAATGAAAAACTGTTTTTT. Its protein product is CASSLAQTGVRTNEKLFF.

This sequence joins TRBV14 and TRBJ2-1; D may be TRBD1 (5 bases). V lost 3 bases and J lost 7, with 16 bases in between. CDR3 size: 15 residues. The V gene's germline CDR1 is SGHDN and CDR2 FVKESK. The CDR3 DNA sequence: TGTGCCAGCAGCCATGCCTTGGCAGGGCGGAATGAGCAGTTCTTC. Translating gives CASSHALAGRNEQFF.

Here the CDR3 reads CASNYRGGQPQHF. The CDR3, as DNA: TGTGCCAGTAATTATAGGGGCGGTCAGCCCCAGCATTTT. The chain employs TRBV19 and TRBJ1-5, with D perhaps matching TRBD1 (5 bases). This CDR3 is 13 amino acids long. Germline V CDR1 and CDR2: LNHDA, SQIVND (reference sequence). With 7 bases removed from V and 6 bases from J, the gap between germline ends came to 13 bases.

The V gene is TRBV28, the J gene TRBJ1-2; D not resolved. The germline V gene encodes CDR1 MDHEN and CDR2 SYDVKM. Trimming took off 7 bases at V and 8 bases at J, with 11 bases between the two ends. The CDR3 has 11 amino acids. This CDR3 is CASMGQSGYTF. CDR3 nucleotide sequence: TGTGCCAGCATGGGCCAAAGCGGCTACACCTTC.

The chain has TRBV14 and TRBJ2-5, with 11 bases fitting TRBD2. The CDR3 loop spans 17 amino acids. V gave up 0 bases and J gave up 5 bases; unmatched junction bases: 8. Germline CDR1 reads SGHDN; CDR2 reads FVKESK. The CDR3 DNA follows: TGTGCCAGCAGCCAAGATTCGCTAGCGGGAGGCCGGGAGACCCAGTACTTC. It translates to CASSQDSLAGGRETQYF. Full variable domain (rest looked up from reference TRBV14 and TRBJ2-5): EAGVTQFPSHSVIEKGQTVTLRCDPISGHDNLYWYRRVMGKEIKFLLHFVKESKQDESGMPNNRFLAERTGGTYSTLKVQPAELEDSGVYFCASSQDSLAGGRETQYFGPGTRLLVL.

The rearrangement joins TRBV30 to TRBJ2-5; TRBD2 matches 11 bases. This CDR3 contains 14 residues. The V and J ends lost 2 bases and 4 bases, in that order; junction bases with no gene match: 3. Looked up from germline, CDR1 is GTSNPN and CDR2 is SVGIG (reference sequence). CDR3 amino acids: CAWSPGLAGETQYF. CDR3 DNA: TGTGCCTGGAGTCCAGGACTAGCGGGAGAGACCCAGTACTTC.

The V gene is TRBV7-9, the J gene TRBJ2-2; tentative D call: TRBD1 (5 bases). V was clipped by 1 base and J by 3 bases, with 15 bases between them. Germline lookup yields CDR1 SEHNR and CDR2 FQNEAQ (reference sequence). The CDR3 is 17 residues long. The CDR3 loop reads CASSLVRPGKYTGELFF. The DNA of the CDR3 is TGTGCCAGCAGCTTAGTCCGGCCAGGGAAGTACACCGGGGAGCTGTTTTTT.

This rearrangement joins TRBV9 to TRBJ1-5; D is perhaps TRBD1 (6 bases). Between the trimmed V and J ends, which lost 3 bases and 4 bases, there was a span of 17 bases. The CDR3 is 16 amino acids. Per germline, CDR1 SGDLS and CDR2 YYNGEE. The CDR3 region is CASSAGAGALNQPQHF. DNA of the CDR3: TGTGCCAGCAGCGCAGGGGCAGGGGCGCTGAATCAGCCCCAGCATTTT.

J is TRBJ2-7 and V is TRBV5-1; 8 nucleotides align to TRBD1. The CDR3 has 15 amino acids. Germline CDR1 and CDR2: SGHRS and YFSETQ. With 3 bases clipped from V and 2 bases from J, the junction kept 7 bases outside the gene matches. The CDR3 DNA reads as TGCGCCAGCAGCTCGGGACAGGTCTCAACCTACGAGCAGTACTTC. Translated: CASSSGQVSTYEQYF.

The chain carries TRBV5-1 and TRBJ2-5; a possible D gene is TRBD1 (6 bases). CDR1 and CDR2 from the germline V gene are SGHRS and YFSETQ. The ends were cut back, 0 bases at V and 5 bases at J, with 14 bases in the middle. The CDR3 is 15 amino acids. CDR3 region: CASSLGALGAETQYF. In nucleotides, the CDR3 is TGCGCCAGCAGCTTGGGTGCATTGGGGGCGGAGACCCAGTACTTC. Combining the CDR3 with reference TRBV5-1 and TRBJ2-5 gives the whole variable domain KAGVTQTPRYLIKTRGQQVTLSCSPISGHRSVSWYQQTPGQGLQFLFEYFSETQRNKGNFPGRFSGRQFSNSRSEMNVSTLELGDSALYLCASSLGALGAETQYFGPGTRLLVL.

The V gene is TRBV5-4, the J gene TRBJ1-4; D not certain. CDR1 SGHNT and CDR2 YYREEE come from the germline V gene (reference sequence). V was trimmed by 10 bases and J by 2 bases, leaving 12 bases between them. There are 13 residues in the CDR3. The CDR3 loop is CALRGSTNEKLFF. The CDR3 DNA follows: TGTGCCCTCCGGGGTTCGACTAATGAAAAACTGTTTTTT.

This clone was found once. V and J are TRBV7-2 and TRBJ1-6; D is ambiguous. The CDR3 extends over 13 amino acids. Germline CDR1 SGHTA, CDR2 FQGNSA. Trimming left V 0 bases short and J 8 bases short, with 5 bases between. The CDR3 protein is CASSLAGDSPLHF. The CDR3 DNA follows: TGTGCCAGCAGCTTAGCGGGAGATTCACCCCTCCACTTT.

The J gene is TRBJ2-1, the V gene TRBV12-5, with a weak D call TRBD2 (5 bases). The CDR3 is 12 residues long. The germline V gene has CDR1 LGHNT and CDR2 FRNRAP. The ends were cut back, 3 bases at V and 8 bases at J, with 8 bases in the middle. This CDR3 is CASGFRGDEQFF. DNA for the CDR3: TGTGCTAGTGGTTTCCGGGGAGATGAGCAGTTCTTC.

The chain combines TRBV4-3 with TRBJ1-1, with 8 bases that match TRBD1. V shed 0 bases, J shed 5 bases, and the junction held 8 bases outside the gene matches. This CDR3 contains 16 residues. Germline CDR1 LGHNA, CDR2 YSLEER. DNA of the CDR3: TGCGCCAGCAGCCAAGATTCGACCAGGGGGCGGACTGAAGCTTTCTTT. Translation gives CASSQDSTRGRTEAFF.

The rearrangement uses TRBV2 and TRBJ2-1; 9 bases align to TRBD1. J gave up 9 bases and V 10 bases, and 13 bases lay outside the gene matches. The CDR3 contains 14 residues. Germline CDR1 reads SNHLY; CDR2 reads FYNNEI. The CDR3 sequence: CATARDRVSGEQFF. In DNA form, the CDR3 reads TGTGCCACCGCCCGGGACAGGGTTTCGGGTGAGCAGTTCTTC.

This clone occurred once. The rearrangement uses TRBV7-8 and TRBJ2-2; 8 positions match TRBD2. The CDR3 is 18 residues long. V lost 5 bases to trimming and J lost 6 bases; unmatched junction nucleotides: 17. The germline V gene encodes CDR1 SGHVS and CDR2 FQNEAQ. The CDR3 DNA reads as TGTGCCAGCAGCCTACTCGAACCTTATGGGACTAGGGCCGGGGAGCTGTTTTTT. Amino acid sequence: CASSLLEPYGTRAGELFF.

This chain joins TRBV6-2 or TRBV6-3 and TRBJ2-7; 7 bases fit TRBD2. This CDR3 is built from 14 residues. Trimming cost V 7 bases and J 3 bases; bases outside gene matches: 9. Germline lookup yields CDR1 MNHEY and CDR2 SVGEGT. CDR3 amino acids: CASIPAGLGYEQYF. The CDR3 DNA follows: TGTGCCAGCATCCCAGCGGGGTTGGGCTACGAGCAGTACTTC.

The V and J genes are TRBV11-3 and TRBJ2-3, with D unclear. The CDR3 length is 15 residues. V lost 1 base and J lost 1, with 9 bases in between. CDR1 and CDR2 from the germline V gene are SGHNT and YENEEA. The CDR3 nucleotides are TGTGCCAGCAGCTTAGGTTCCGTTGGCACAGATACGCAGTATTTT. Translation: CASSLGSVGTDTQYF.

The CDR3 reads CASSPSGSYEQYF. The CDR3 nucleotides are TGTGCCAGCAGTCCCAGCGGGTCCTACGAGCAGTACTTC. This chain uses TRBV6-6 with TRBJ2-7; weak D call: TRBD2 (6 bases). CDR1 and CDR2 (germline): MNHNY, SVGAGI (reference sequence). The CDR3 contains 13 residues. V was clipped by 5 bases and J by 1 base, with 9 bases between them.

This clone came up a few times. The rearrangement joins TRBV11-2 to TRBJ1-6, with D possibly being TRBD1 (5 bases). This CDR3 contains 16 residues. Deletions cut 1 base from V and 9 bases from J, with 16 bases between. Germline V CDR1 and CDR2: SGHAT, FQNNGV. The CDR3 reads CASSLVKGEFRSPLHF. Here the CDR3 DNA reads TGTGCCAGCAGCTTAGTGAAAGGGGAATTTCGTTCACCCCTCCACTTT.

The rearrangement uses TRBV5-1 and TRBJ2-1; 10 bases align to TRBD2. Germline lookup yields CDR1 SGHRS and CDR2 YFSETQ. Trimming removed 0 bases from V and 3 bases from J; junction bases left unmatched: 3. CDR3 size: 16 residues. The DNA of the CDR3 is TGCGCCAGCAGCTTGGGTGGACTAGCGGACTACAATGAGCAGTTCTTC. Translated, it gives CASSLGGLADYNEQFF.

The V and J genes are TRBV6-4 and TRBJ2-1; 10 bases match TRBD2. The V and J ends lost 8 bases and 5 bases, in that order; junction bases with no gene match: 6. This CDR3 region has 14 residues. Per the germline V gene, CDR1 is MRHNA and CDR2 is SNTAGT. The CDR3 coding sequence is TGTGCCAGCCGCTCTAGCGGGAGTAACAATGAGCAGTTCTTC. Amino acid sequence: CASRSSGSNNEQFF.

The rearrangement links TRBV7-2 to TRBJ1-2; 11 bases agree with TRBD1. V shed 5 bases and J 1 base; nucleotides not matched to a gene: 6. The CDR3 runs to 16 residues. Per germline, CDR1 SGHTA and CDR2 FQGNSA. Here the CDR3 DNA reads TGTGCCAGCAGCCAAGGACAGGGGGCATATAACTATGGCTACACCTTC. Its protein is CASSQGQGAYNYGYTF. Full variable domain (outside the CDR3, taken from reference TRBV7-2 and TRBJ1-2): GAGVSQSPSNKVTEKGKDVELRCDPISGHTALYWYRQSLGQGLEFLIYFQGNSAPDKSGLPSDRFSAERTGGSVSTLTIQRTQQEDSAVYLCASSQGQGAYNYGYTFGSGTRLTVV.

This chain connects TRBV2 to TRBJ2-5, with TRBD2 matching over 10 bases. J gave up 4 bases and V 4 bases, and 6 bases lay outside the gene matches. The CDR3 has 15 amino acids. Germline values: CDR1 SNHLY, CDR2 FYNNEI. The CDR3 DNA sequence: TGTGCCAGCAGTGGGCGGAGCGGGAGGGGAGAGACCCAGTACTTC. This sequence encodes CASSGRSGRGETQYF.

The rearrangement joins TRBV19 to TRBJ2-1, with D perhaps TRBD2 (5 bases). This CDR3 spans 14 amino acids. Germline CDR1 LNHDA, CDR2 SQIVND (reference sequence). V lost 9 bases to trimming and J lost 6 bases, with 18 bases between them. The CDR3 sequence: CARSRRLPPNEQFF. In nucleotides, the CDR3 is TGTGCCAGGTCAAGGAGGCTACCTCCCAATGAGCAGTTCTTC.

The rearrangement links TRBV3-1 (or the pseudogene TRBV3-2) to TRBJ1-1; D remains ambiguous. Germline loops: CDR1 LGHDT, CDR2 YNNKEL (reference sequence). The CDR3 is 14 residues long. The V and J ends lost 1 base and 5 bases respectively, with 11 bases between them. For the CDR3, the DNA is TGTGCCAGCAGCCAAGCGGGTGAGGGAACTGAAGCTTTCTTT. Residues: CASSQAGEGTEAFF.

The genes are TRBV24-1 and TRBJ1-2; D is possibly TRBD1 (6 bases). The V gene lost 5 bases and the J gene lost 7 bases, with 10 bases spanning the gap. CDR1 is KGHDR and CDR2 is SFDVKD in the germline V gene. CDR3 length: 12 residues. CDR3 sequence (DNA): TGTGCCACCAGTGGACAGGAACTTGGCTACACCTTC. It is translated as CATSGQELGYTF.

This chain uses TRBV7-6 with TRBJ2-7; 10 bases agree with TRBD1. There are 18 residues in the CDR3. The V segment lost 5 bases and the J segment 3 bases; nucleotides outside the gene matches: 16. Germline V CDR1 and CDR2: SGHVS, FNYEAQ. In nucleotides, the CDR3 is TGTGCCAGCAGCCCCCGTCCCGGGACAGGGGCGGGGAGCTACGAGCAGTACTTC. As protein: CASSPRPGTGAGSYEQYF.

DNA for the CDR3: TGTGCCAGCAGCCCCTCGACTAGCGGGAGGGCCGACGGGGAGCTGTTTTTT. Its protein product is CASSPSTSGRADGELFF. This sequence joins TRBV5-5 and TRBJ2-2, with 14 bases aligning to TRBD2. The CDR3 totals 17 residues. Trimming cost V 4 bases and J 7 bases; bases outside gene matches: 9. CDR1 SGHKS and CDR2 YYEKEE come from the germline V gene (reference sequence).

V and J are TRBV30 and TRBJ1-5, with a weak D call TRBD1 (6 bases). With 5 bases removed from V and 6 bases from J, the gap between germline ends came to 17 bases. The CDR3 is 14 amino acids. The germline CDR1 and CDR2 sequences are GTSNPN and SVGIG (reference sequence). The CDR3: CAWCAGGGRQPQHF. CDR3 DNA sequence: TGTGCCTGGTGTGCGGGGGGGGGCCGTCAGCCCCAGCATTTT.

The chain recombines TRBV5-5 with TRBJ1-2, with TRBD1 as a possible D gene (5 bases). The CDR3 totals 14 residues. CDR1 is SGHKS and CDR2 is YYEKEE in the germline V gene (reference sequence). V lost 0 bases to trimming and J lost 4 bases, with 10 bases between them. The CDR3 region has the DNA TGTGCCAGCAGCTTGGACCGGGGGTCCTATGGCTACACCTTC. Protein: CASSLDRGSYGYTF. The full variable domain, rest sourced from reference TRBV5-5 and TRBJ1-2, is DAGVTQSPTHLIKTRGQQVTLRCSPISGHKSVSWYQQVLGQGPQFIFQYYEKEERGRGNFPDRFSARQFPNYSSELNVNALLLGDSALYLCASSLDRGSYGYTFGSGTRLTVV.

This rearrangement joins TRBV27 to TRBJ1-2, with 11 nucleotides matching TRBD1. The CDR3 spans 16 residues. CDR1 is MNHEY, CDR2 SMNVEV, per germline (reference sequence). V shed 5 bases, J shed 8 bases, and the junction held 13 bases outside the gene matches. The CDR3 sequence is CASSPWTGGVSNGYTF. The CDR3 DNA follows: TGTGCCAGCAGTCCGTGGACAGGGGGCGTCTCTAACGGCTACACCTTC.